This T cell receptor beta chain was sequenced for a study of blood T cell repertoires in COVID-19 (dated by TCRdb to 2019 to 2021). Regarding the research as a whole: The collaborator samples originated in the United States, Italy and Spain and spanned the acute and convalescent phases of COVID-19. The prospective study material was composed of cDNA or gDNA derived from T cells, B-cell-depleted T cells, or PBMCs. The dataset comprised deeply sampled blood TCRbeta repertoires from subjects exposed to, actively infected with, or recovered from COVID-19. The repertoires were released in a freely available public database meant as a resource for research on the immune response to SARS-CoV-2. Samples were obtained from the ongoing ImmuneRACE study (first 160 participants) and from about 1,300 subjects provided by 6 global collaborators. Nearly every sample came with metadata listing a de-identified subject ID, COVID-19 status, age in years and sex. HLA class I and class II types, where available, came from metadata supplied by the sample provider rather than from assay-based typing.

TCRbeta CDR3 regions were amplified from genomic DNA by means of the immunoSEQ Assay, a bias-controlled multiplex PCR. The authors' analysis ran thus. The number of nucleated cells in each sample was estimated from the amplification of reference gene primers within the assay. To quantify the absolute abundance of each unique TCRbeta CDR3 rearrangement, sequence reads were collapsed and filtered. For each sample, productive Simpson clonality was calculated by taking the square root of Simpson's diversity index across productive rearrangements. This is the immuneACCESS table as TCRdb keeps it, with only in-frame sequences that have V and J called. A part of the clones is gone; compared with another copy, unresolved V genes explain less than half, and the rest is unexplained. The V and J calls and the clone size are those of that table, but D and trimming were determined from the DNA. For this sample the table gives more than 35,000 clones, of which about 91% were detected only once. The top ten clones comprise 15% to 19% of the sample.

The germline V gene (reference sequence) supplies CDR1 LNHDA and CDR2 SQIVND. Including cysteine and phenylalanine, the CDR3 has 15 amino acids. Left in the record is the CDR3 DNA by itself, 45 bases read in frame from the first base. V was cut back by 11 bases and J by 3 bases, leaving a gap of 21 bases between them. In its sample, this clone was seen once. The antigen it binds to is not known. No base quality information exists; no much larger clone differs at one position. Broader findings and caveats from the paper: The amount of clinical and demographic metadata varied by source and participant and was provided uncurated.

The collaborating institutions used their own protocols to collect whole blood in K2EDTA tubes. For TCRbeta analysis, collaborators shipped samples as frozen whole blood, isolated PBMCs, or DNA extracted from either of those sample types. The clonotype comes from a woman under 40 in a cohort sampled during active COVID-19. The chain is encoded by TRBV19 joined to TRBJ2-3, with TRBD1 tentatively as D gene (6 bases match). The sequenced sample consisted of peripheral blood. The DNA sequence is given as TGTGCCGCCCGCCGAGGGGGAAGTCCTACAGATACGCAGTATTTT. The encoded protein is CAARRGGSPTDTQYF.